The next 4 T cell receptor beta chains were all read from a single sample in a study of chemoradiotherapy in HPV16-positive cancers. Measured with immunoSEQ multiplex PCR; TCRdb has only the in-frame clones, and not every one. Found here are 10,000 or so clones, about four fifths of them singletons; the top ten hold over 2.5%. The sequencing here drew on blood, taken from a patient who underwent chemoradiotherapy. These receptors originate from a human donor with HPV-associated anogenital cancer.

This clone was seen a few times. V gene TRBV7-9 combines with J gene TRBJ2-5; a weak D match, TRBD2 (6 bases). There are 14 residues in the CDR3. Deletions cut 5 bases from V and 4 bases from J, with 14 bases between. Germline CDR1 and CDR2: SEHNR and FQNEAQ (reference sequence). This CDR3 reads CASSVTSFAETQYF. The CDR3 DNA reads as TGTGCCAGCAGCGTGACTAGTTTCGCAGAGACCCAGTACTTC.

The genes are TRBV19 and TRBJ2-7, with D maybe TRBD1 (7 bases). Germline CDR1 LNHDA, CDR2 SQIVND (reference sequence). The CDR3 spans 16 residues. Between the trimmed V and J ends, which lost 2 bases and 0 bases, there was a span of 14 bases. The CDR3 here is CASSIRGDSFSYEQYF. CDR3 sequence (DNA): TGTGCCAGTAGTATAAGGGGGGACAGTTTCTCCTACGAGCAGTACTTC.

V gene TRBV7-2 combines with J gene TRBJ2-5; D may match TRBD1 or TRBD2 (5 bases each). Trimming pared 1 base from V and 1 base from J, leaving 13 bases between. The germline gives CDR1 SGHTA, CDR2 FQGNSA. The CDR3 spans 16 residues. This CDR3 reads CASSLDLGPPQETQYF. The CDR3 DNA is TGTGCCAGCAGCTTAGACCTGGGACCGCCCCAAGAGACCCAGTACTTC.

The chain employs TRBV9 and TRBJ1-5; tentatively, D is TRBD1 (5 bases). The V gene lost 1 base and the J gene lost 4 bases, with 12 bases spanning the gap. This CDR3 is 15 amino acids long. Per the germline V gene, CDR1 is SGDLS and CDR2 is YYNGEE. The chain's CDR3 is CASSVNPDSNQPQHF. Written as DNA, the CDR3 is TGTGCCAGCAGCGTAAATCCCGACAGTAATCAGCCCCAGCATTTT.